This TCR beta chain was retrieved from a study of T cell changes during pregnancy in multiple sclerosis. Sequencing was performed with immunoSEQ multiplex PCR; in TCRdb, only in-frame clones are kept and a portion is missing. Seen here are under 70,000 clones, about 89% observed once, and the top ten hold 0.49%. CDR1 LNHNV and CDR2 YYDKDF come from the germline V gene (reference sequence). The CDR3 is made up of 16 amino acids. The V gene lost 0 bases and the J gene lost 1 base, with 12 bases spanning the gap. The clonotype comes from a female donor in good health, enrolled as a control in a pregnancy study. This rearrangement joins TRBV15 to TRBJ1-1, with D tentatively TRBD1 (5 bases). The sequenced sample was CD4+ T cells from peripheral blood mononuclear cells, obtained after pregnancy. CDR3 loop: CATSREAWGENTEAFF. DNA for the CDR3: TGTGCCACCAGCAGAGAAGCTTGGGGGGAGAACACTGAAGCTTTCTTT.